This T cell receptor (beta chain) was observed in a study of T cell repertoires and Cas9 in healthy adults (dated by TCRdb to 2017 to 2018). As for the study more broadly: SpCas9-reactive T cells were characterized for multi-effector potency, cytotoxicity and lineage determination within the CD4 and CD8 compartments. The study looked at preexisting T cell immunity to the Streptococcus pyogenes Cas9 nuclease (SpCas9), which is used in CRISPR gene editing. The investigation overall reported the following: SpCas9-reactive regulatory T cells were reported to mitigate proliferation and function of SpCas9-reactive effector T cells in vitro.

Taken from the germline V gene, the CDR1 and CDR2 loops are SGHTA and FQGNSA. The CDR3 runs 14 amino acids, cysteine and phenylalanine included. The sequence is cut down to CDR3 DNA, 42 bases in frame from base 1. V was cut back by 3 bases and J by 1 base, leaving a gap of 9 bases between them. As to this clone: The antigen this receptor binds is unknown. It has no much larger one-base neighbor in the sample; base qualities were not kept.

The library was produced with the immunoSEQ multiplex PCR assay. Here the immuneACCESS table is served through TCRdb, limited to in-frame sequences with V and J called. Missing clones are a known gap in these copies; in checked studies unresolved V genes cover under half, and the rest lacks a known reason. The sample includes tens of thousands of clones, with around 93% observed a single time. Together, the top ten hold more than 0.7% of the sample. Donors were healthy humans. The receptor's source is a human donor in good health. Recombination linked TRBV7-2 to TRBJ2-5, and the D gene may be TRBD1, 6 bases matching. The specimen was CD4+ effector T cells (CD127+, CD25-, CD137-, CD154-) from PBMCs; culture status not recorded. The nucleotides are TGTGCCAGCAGCTTTCAGGGGCTCCAAGAGACCCAGTACTTC. Its product reads: CASSFQGLQETQYF.